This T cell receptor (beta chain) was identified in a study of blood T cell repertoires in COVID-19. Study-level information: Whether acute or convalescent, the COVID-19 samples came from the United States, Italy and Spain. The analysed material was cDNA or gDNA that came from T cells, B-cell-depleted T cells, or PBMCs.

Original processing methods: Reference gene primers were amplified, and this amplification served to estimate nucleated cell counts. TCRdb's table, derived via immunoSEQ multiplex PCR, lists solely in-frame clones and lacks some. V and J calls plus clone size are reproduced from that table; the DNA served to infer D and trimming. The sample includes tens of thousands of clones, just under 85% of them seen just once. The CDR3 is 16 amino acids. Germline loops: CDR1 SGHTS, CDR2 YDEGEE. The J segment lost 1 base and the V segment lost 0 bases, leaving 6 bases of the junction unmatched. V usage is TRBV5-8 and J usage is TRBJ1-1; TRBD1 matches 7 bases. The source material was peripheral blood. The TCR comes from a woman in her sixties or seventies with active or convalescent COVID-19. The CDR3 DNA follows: TGTGCCAGCAGCTTGGGATGGAACAGGGGGAACACTGAAGCTTTCTTT. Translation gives CASSLGWNRGNTEAFF.